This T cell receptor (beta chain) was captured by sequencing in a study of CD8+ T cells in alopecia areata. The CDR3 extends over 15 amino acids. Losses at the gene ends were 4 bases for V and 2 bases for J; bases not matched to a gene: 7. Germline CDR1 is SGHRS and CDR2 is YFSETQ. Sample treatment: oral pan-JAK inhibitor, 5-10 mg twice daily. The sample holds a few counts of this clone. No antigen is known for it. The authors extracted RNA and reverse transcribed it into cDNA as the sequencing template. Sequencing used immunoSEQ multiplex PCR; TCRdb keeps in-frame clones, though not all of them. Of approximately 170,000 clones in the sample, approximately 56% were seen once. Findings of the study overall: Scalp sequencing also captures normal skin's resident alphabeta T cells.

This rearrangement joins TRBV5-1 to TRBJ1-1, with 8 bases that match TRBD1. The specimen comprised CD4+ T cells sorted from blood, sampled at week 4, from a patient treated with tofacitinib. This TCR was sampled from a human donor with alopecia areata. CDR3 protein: CASSAGQGLNTEAFF. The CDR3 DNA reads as TGCGCCAGCAGCGCCGGACAGGGACTAAACACTGAAGCTTTCTTT.